What follows are 29 T cell receptor beta chains derived from one specimen sequenced in a study of identical twins. TCRdb used MiXCR to reprocess the 5' RACE reads, holding one entry per CDR3 protein. The sample contains about 210,000 distinct CDR3 sequences, around a tenth of which appear only once. The material sequenced was memory (CD45RO+) T cells sorted from blood. The receptors shown here come from a woman in her late teens or twenties in good health.

In this sample, this clonotype turned up a few times. The chain carries TRBV20-1 and TRBJ1-5; 9 bases map to TRBD1. Germline V gives CDR1 DFQATT, CDR2 SNEGSKA (reference sequence). The J segment lost 5 bases and the V segment lost 3 bases, leaving 8 bases of the junction unmatched. CDR3 length equals 15 residues. The CDR3 region has the DNA TGCAGTGCTAGGGACAGGGGTTCGGACGATCAGCCCCAGCATTTT. Translation: CSARDRGSDDQPQHF.

The chain couples TRBV7-2 to TRBJ2-3; tentative D call: TRBD1 (5 bases). The germline gives CDR1 SGHTA, CDR2 FQGNSA. The CDR3 length is 15 residues. Trimming took off 4 bases at V and 2 bases at J, with 13 bases between the two ends. CDR3 nucleotides: TGTGCCAGCAGCTCCAGGTCAGGGCCCACAGATACGCAGTATTTT. Encoded protein: CASSSRSGPTDTQYF.

The chain is built from TRBV6-2 or TRBV6-3 and TRBJ1-2; D uncertain. The CDR3 is 13 amino acids. Germline V gene lookup returns CDR1 MNHEY and CDR2 SVGEGT. Trimming left V 6 bases short and J 4 bases short, with 12 bases between. DNA of the CDR3: TGTGCCAGCAGCTCCGATCACACCTATGGCTACACCTTC. Its translation is CASSSDHTYGYTF.

This sequence joins TRBV27 and TRBJ1-5, with unresolved D. The CDR3 is 14 amino acids. The germline V gene encodes CDR1 MNHEY and CDR2 SMNVEV (reference sequence). The V end lost 3 bases, the J end lost 6 bases, and 12 bases lay between the germline ends. The CDR3 DNA reads TGTGCCAGCAGTTTGGAGGGTTGGGGTCAGCCCCAGCATTTT. Translating it yields CASSLEGWGQPQHF.

The chain has TRBV7-2 and TRBJ2-7; perhaps TRBD2 as D (6 bases). Germline lookup yields CDR1 SGHTA and CDR2 FQGNSA. The length of the CDR3 is 15 residues. Trimming removed 5 bases from V and 0 bases from J, with 14 bases in between. The CDR3 loop is CASSLRRGNSYEQYF. DNA of the CDR3: TGTGCCAGCAGCCTAAGGAGGGGCAACTCCTACGAGCAGTACTTC.

This chain links TRBV20-1 with TRBJ2-3; D not certain. V was pared by 6 bases and J by 2 bases, with 9 bases between. Germline V gives CDR1 DFQATT, CDR2 SNEGSKA (reference sequence). This CDR3 is 12 amino acids long. As DNA, the CDR3 is TGCAGTGCCCTCAGTTCCACAGATACGCAGTATTTT. This encodes CSALSSTDTQYF.

The sample holds many counts of this clonotype. J is TRBJ1-2 and V is TRBV12-3 or TRBV12-4; D not certain. The V end lost 2 bases, the J end lost 8 bases, and 12 bases lay between the germline ends. CDR3 length: 13 amino acids. The CDR3 is CASSLSGQFGYTF. The CDR3 DNA is TGTGCCAGCAGTTTATCCGGGCAGTTCGGCTACACCTTC.

This clonotype was recorded at least ten times. This chain joins TRBV6-1 and TRBJ2-7, with 7 nucleotides matching TRBD1. CDR3 length equals 17 residues. After removal of 6 bases from V and 3 bases from J, the junction contained 17 bases not matched to a gene. Looked up from germline, CDR1 is MNHNS and CDR2 is SASEGT. The CDR3 nucleotides are TGTGCCAGCAGGTTCAATGGGGACAGAGAAAACCACTACGAGCAGTACTTC. Translated: CASRFNGDRENHYEQYF.

The chain is built from TRBV20-1 and TRBJ1-2; no definite D call. This CDR3 spans 12 amino acids. V lost 3 bases, J lost 6 bases, and 11 bases lay in between. Germline values: CDR1 DFQATT, CDR2 SNEGSKA (reference sequence). DNA of the CDR3: TGCAGTGCTAGTACGGTAGTAGATGGCTACACCTTC. This codes for CSASTVVDGYTF.

This clonotype was seen at least ten times. This chain joins TRBV28 and TRBJ1-5, with D tentatively TRBD1 (6 bases). Germline V gene lookup returns CDR1 MDHEN and CDR2 SYDVKM. This CDR3 is built from 13 residues. V was pared by 6 bases and J by 7 bases, with 13 bases between. The CDR3 sequence is CASRSGVWQPQHF. The DNA of the CDR3 is TGTGCCAGCAGATCAGGGGTTTGGCAGCCCCAGCATTTT.

The rearrangement joins TRBV7-2 to TRBJ2-7; tentative D call: TRBD1 (5 bases). The germline V and J ends were trimmed by 5 bases and 3 bases, with 11 bases remaining between them. CDR3 size: 13 residues. CDR1 SGHTA and CDR2 FQGNSA come from the germline V gene. CDR3 sequence reads: CASSEAGYYEQYF. The CDR3 DNA is TGTGCCAGCAGCGAAGCAGGGTACTACGAGCAGTACTTC.

This clonotype has more than one count but fewer than ten. The rearrangement joins TRBV20-1 to TRBJ2-7; possible D gene TRBD1, 7 bases. Germline-derived CDR1 and CDR2 are DFQATT and SNEGSKA (reference sequence). The CDR3 covers 14 residues. V was trimmed by 1 base and J by 2 bases, leaving 12 bases between them. Here the CDR3 reads CSARGGDSTYEQYF. The CDR3 nucleotides are TGCAGTGCTAGAGGGGGGGACAGTACCTACGAGCAGTACTTC.

The genes are TRBV6-5 and TRBJ2-5; 13 bases map to TRBD2. Trimming took 2 bases from V and 3 from J; bases not matched to a gene: 6. The CDR3 length is 17 residues. Germline V CDR1 and CDR2: MNHEY, SVGAGI. CDR3 DNA sequence: TGTGCCAGCAGTTACCTGGTGACTAGCGGGGGGAAAGAGACCCAGTACTTC. Translating it yields CASSYLVTSGGKETQYF.

The rearrangement uses TRBV20-1 and TRBJ1-2; D ambiguous. V lost 2 bases to trimming and J lost 8 bases, with 12 bases between them. Germline CDR1 is DFQATT and CDR2 is SNEGSKA (reference sequence). The CDR3 consists of 12 residues. The CDR3 protein is CSARTHSGGYTF. CDR3 sequence (DNA): TGCAGTGCTAGAACCCATTCGGGGGGCTACACCTTC.

This clonotype was counted a few times. The rearrangement joins TRBV7-8 to TRBJ2-3; TRBD2 agrees at 10 bases. The CDR3 extends over 18 amino acids. The V gene's germline CDR1 is SGHVS and CDR2 FQNEAQ. Germline trimming cut 5 bases from V and 2 bases from J; bases unmatched to any gene: 13. CDR3 amino acids: CASSPLPRLAGFTDTQYF. The CDR3 DNA sequence: TGTGCCAGCAGCCCCCTTCCGCGACTAGCGGGTTTCACAGATACGCAGTATTTT.

This clonotype has more than one count but fewer than ten. This chain connects TRBV20-1 to TRBJ1-1, with no clear D. Trimming shortened V by 2 bases and J by 0 bases, and 13 bases separated the two germline ends. Germline V gene sequence: CDR1 DFQATT, CDR2 SNEGSKA (reference sequence). This CDR3 is built from 15 residues. The CDR3 spells CSARKGGSMNTEAFF. In DNA form, the CDR3 reads TGCAGTGCTAGAAAAGGCGGGTCTATGAACACTGAAGCTTTCTTT.

The table lists this clonotype with a few counts. The gene calls are TRBV20-1 and TRBJ2-7; 7 bases are shared with TRBD2. This CDR3 has 15 residues. V gave up 0 bases and J gave up 0 bases; unmatched junction bases: 5. Germline V CDR1 and CDR2: DFQATT, SNEGSKA (reference sequence). The CDR3 bases are TGCAGTGCTAGAGATGGGAGGGAGGCCTCCTACGAGCAGTACTTC. It specifies CSARDGREASYEQYF.

A few counts support this clonotype. CDR3 region: CASSEGNKGFEEQFF. The CDR3 bases are TGTGCCAGCAGTGAAGGAAATAAGGGCTTTGAGGAGCAGTTCTTC. V usage is TRBV6-1 and J usage is TRBJ2-1; no firm D call. Per the germline V gene, CDR1 is MNHNS and CDR2 is SASEGT. V was pared by 1 base and J by 10 bases, with 17 bases between. The length of the CDR3 is 15 residues.

This clonotype has more than one count but fewer than ten. The rearrangement links TRBV15 to TRBJ2-5; D may be TRBD2 (5 bases). V lost 0 bases to trimming and J lost 2 bases, with 10 bases between them. The V gene's germline CDR1 is LNHNV and CDR2 YYDKDF (reference sequence). CDR3 length: 15 residues. CDR3 bases: TGTGCCACCAGCAGAGAGAGAGGGTGGCAAGAGACCCAGTACTTC. Residues: CATSRERGWQETQYF. Variable domain in full (rest from reference TRBV15 and TRBJ2-5): DAMVIQNPRYQVTQFGKPVTLSCSQTLNHNVMYWYQQKSSQAPKLLFHYYDKDFNNEADTPDNFQSRRPNTSFCFLDIRSPGLGDTAMYLCATSRERGWQETQYFGPGTRLLVL.

This clonotype was counted many times. The rearrangement joins TRBV5-1 to TRBJ2-6; D is unresolved. The CDR3 runs to 15 residues. Germline loops: CDR1 SGHRS, CDR2 YFSETQ. The V end lost 2 bases, the J end lost 6 bases, and 12 bases lay between the germline ends. The CDR3 sequence: CASSFLGLEANVLTF. The CDR3 nucleotides read TGCGCCAGCAGCTTTCTCGGTCTTGAGGCCAACGTCCTGACTTTC.

There are a few counts of this clonotype. V gene TRBV20-1 combines with J gene TRBJ2-5; D tentatively reads TRBD1 or TRBD2 (6 bases each). The CDR3 has 13 residues. Per germline, CDR1 DFQATT and CDR2 SNEGSKA (reference sequence). The V end lost 0 bases, the J end lost 2 bases, and 7 bases lay between the germline ends. The CDR3 nucleotides read TGCAGTGCTAGAGAAGGGGGGCAAGAGACCCAGTACTTC. It encodes CSAREGGQETQYF.

J is TRBJ2-3 and V is TRBV4-2; D might be TRBD2 (7 bases). Germline CDR1 is LGHNA and CDR2 is YNFKEQ. Trimming removed 0 bases at V and 6 bases at J, with 19 bases between. The CDR3 loop spans 17 amino acids. CDR3 sequence reads: CASSQEPRGAGGDTQYF. The CDR3 coding sequence is TGTGCCAGCAGCCAAGAGCCCCGGGGGGCCGGCGGGGATACGCAGTATTTT.

This clonotype was recorded a few times. The rearrangement joins TRBV11-3 to TRBJ2-5, with no clear D. Germline V gene lookup returns CDR1 SGHNT and CDR2 YENEEA. The CDR3 length is 12 residues. Trimming took 3 bases from V and 8 from J, leaving 10 bases between them. The CDR3 protein is CASSFDRYTQYF. CDR3 sequence (DNA): TGTGCCAGCAGCTTTGACCGGTACACCCAGTACTTC.

This chain joins TRBV5-5 and TRBJ2-7; maybe TRBD2 (6 bases). Germline V CDR1 and CDR2: SGHKS, YYEKEE (reference sequence). V was shortened by 4 bases and J by 5 bases, with 10 bases between the two germline ends. The CDR3 totals 12 residues. The CDR3 is CASSPGLNEQYF. DNA for the CDR3: TGTGCCAGCAGCCCGGGACTCAACGAGCAGTACTTC.

This clonotype showed up many times. The CDR3: CASSFPYIADTDTQYF. The CDR3 DNA reads as TGTGCCAGCAGCTTCCCATATATAGCGGACACAGATACGCAGTATTTT. V gene TRBV7-9 combines with J gene TRBJ2-3, with a weak D call TRBD2 (6 bases). Trimming cost V 3 bases and J 2 bases, with 15 bases left between them. This CDR3 is 16 amino acids long. The germline gives CDR1 SEHNR, CDR2 FQNEAQ (reference sequence).

This clonotype occurred a few times. The rearrangement links TRBV13 to TRBJ2-7; D possibly matches TRBD1 or TRBD2 (5 bases each). The germline V gene encodes CDR1 PRHDT and CDR2 FYEKMQ (reference sequence). This CDR3 contains 13 residues. The germline V and J ends were trimmed by 8 bases and 2 bases, with 13 bases remaining between them. CDR3 residues: CASGGRSAYEQYF. As DNA, the CDR3 is TGTGCCAGCGGGGGACGGTCCGCCTACGAGCAGTACTTC.

This clonotype was counted at least ten times. The rearrangement links TRBV7-9 to TRBJ2-7; perhaps TRBD2 as D (5 bases). The V gene's germline CDR1 is SEHNR and CDR2 FQNEAQ (reference sequence). This CDR3 has 14 residues. Trimming cost V 5 bases and J 2 bases, with 13 bases left between them. The CDR3 loop reads CASSLAPLAYEQYF. CDR3 nucleotide sequence: TGTGCCAGCAGCCTCGCCCCACTAGCCTACGAGCAGTACTTC.

The chain recombines TRBV20-1 with TRBJ1-4; 9 bases fit TRBD1. V was clipped by 4 bases and J by 8 bases; unmatched bases: 5. The CDR3 loop spans 13 amino acids. Germline V gives CDR1 DFQATT, CDR2 SNEGSKA (reference sequence). The CDR3: CSATRTGEEKLFF. CDR3 DNA sequence: TGCAGTGCTACCCGGACAGGGGAAGAAAAACTGTTTTTT.

Ten or more counts support this clonotype. The rearrangement joins TRBV7-9 to TRBJ1-2, with unresolved D. Germline V gene data show CDR1 as SEHNR and CDR2 as FQNEAQ (reference sequence). The CDR3 covers 16 residues. V lost 7 bases, J lost 5 bases, and 23 bases lay in between. CDR3 nucleotide sequence: TGTGCCAGCACAGTCCTGAGCTCGCCGCCTATATATGGCTACACCTTC. This codes for CASTVLSSPPIYGYTF.